This TCR beta chain was captured in a study of identical twins. CDR1 and CDR2 from the germline V gene are ENHRY and SYGVKD. The CDR3 runs 15 residues. With V trimmed by 3 bases and J by 5 bases, 7 bases remained unmatched. TCRdb called the 5' RACE reads again in MiXCR, with one record for every CDR3 protein. The sample includes about 570,000 distinct CDR3 sequences, 9.6% of them seen just once. These same data were also listed under a study on yellow fever vaccine responses in identical twins.

Sequenced input: PBMCs. The origin of this receptor is a woman younger than 30 in good health. This chain links TRBV10-3 with TRBJ2-7; 10 nucleotides match TRBD1. CDR3: CAISESRQGADEQYF. CDR3 bases: TGTGCCATCAGTGAATCGCGACAGGGGGCAGACGAGCAGTACTTC.